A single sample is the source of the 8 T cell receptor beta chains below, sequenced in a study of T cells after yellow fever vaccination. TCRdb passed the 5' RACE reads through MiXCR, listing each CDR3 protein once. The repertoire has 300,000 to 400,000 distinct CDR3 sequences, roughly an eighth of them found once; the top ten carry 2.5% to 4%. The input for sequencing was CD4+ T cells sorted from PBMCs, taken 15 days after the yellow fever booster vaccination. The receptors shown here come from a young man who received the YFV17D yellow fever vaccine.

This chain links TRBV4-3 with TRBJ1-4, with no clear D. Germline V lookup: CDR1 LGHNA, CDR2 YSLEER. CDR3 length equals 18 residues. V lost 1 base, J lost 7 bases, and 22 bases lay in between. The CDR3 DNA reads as TGCGCCAGCAGCCAAGGAATAGGAGGGTCGAGGTCGAGTGAAAAACTGTTTTTT. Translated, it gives CASSQGIGGSRSSEKLFF.

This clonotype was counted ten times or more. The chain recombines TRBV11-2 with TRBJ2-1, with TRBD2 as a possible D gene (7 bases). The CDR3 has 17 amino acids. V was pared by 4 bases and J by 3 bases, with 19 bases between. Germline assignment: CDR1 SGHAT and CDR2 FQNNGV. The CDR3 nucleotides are TGTGCCAGCAGCTCTGGGGGCGCGGGGGCGATCTACAATGAGCAGTTCTTC. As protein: CASSSGGAGAIYNEQFF. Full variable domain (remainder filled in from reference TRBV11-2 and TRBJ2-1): EAGVAQSPRYKIIEKRQSVAFWCNPISGHATLYWYQQILGQGPKLLIQFQNNGVVDDSQLPKDRFSAERLKGVDSTLKIQPAKLEDSAVYLCASSSGGAGAIYNEQFFGPGTRLTVL.

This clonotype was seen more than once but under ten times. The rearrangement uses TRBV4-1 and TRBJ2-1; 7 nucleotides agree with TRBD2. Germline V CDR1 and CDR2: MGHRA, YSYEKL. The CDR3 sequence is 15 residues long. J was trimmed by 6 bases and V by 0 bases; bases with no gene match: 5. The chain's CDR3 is CASSQEGLAVNEQFF. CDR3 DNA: TGCGCCAGCAGCCAAGAAGGCCTAGCGGTCAATGAGCAGTTCTTC.

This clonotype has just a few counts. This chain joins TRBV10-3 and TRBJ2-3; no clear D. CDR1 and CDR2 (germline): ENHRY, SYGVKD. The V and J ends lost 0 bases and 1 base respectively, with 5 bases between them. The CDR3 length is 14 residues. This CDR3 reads CAISESTGTDTQYF. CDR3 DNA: TGTGCCATCAGTGAGTCTACCGGCACAGATACGCAGTATTTT.

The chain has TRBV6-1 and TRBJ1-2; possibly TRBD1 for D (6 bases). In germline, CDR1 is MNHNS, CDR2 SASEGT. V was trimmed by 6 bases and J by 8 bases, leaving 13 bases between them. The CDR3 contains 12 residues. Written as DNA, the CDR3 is TGTGCCAGCAGGGAGGGGGTGCAAGGCTACACCTTC. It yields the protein CASREGVQGYTF.

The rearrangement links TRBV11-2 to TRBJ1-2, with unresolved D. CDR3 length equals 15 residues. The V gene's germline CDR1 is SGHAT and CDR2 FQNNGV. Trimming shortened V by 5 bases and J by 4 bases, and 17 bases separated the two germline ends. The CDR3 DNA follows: TGTGCCAGCAGCCGACCCAGCAACGGGCTCTATGGCTACACCTTC. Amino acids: CASSRPSNGLYGYTF.

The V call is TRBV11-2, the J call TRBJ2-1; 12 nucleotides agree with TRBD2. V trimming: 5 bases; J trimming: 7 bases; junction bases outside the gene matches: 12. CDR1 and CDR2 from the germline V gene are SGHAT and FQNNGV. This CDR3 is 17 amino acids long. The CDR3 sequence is CASSPRLSSGGENEQFF. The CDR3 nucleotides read TGTGCCAGCAGCCCTCGCCTCTCTAGCGGGGGGGAAAATGAGCAGTTCTTC.

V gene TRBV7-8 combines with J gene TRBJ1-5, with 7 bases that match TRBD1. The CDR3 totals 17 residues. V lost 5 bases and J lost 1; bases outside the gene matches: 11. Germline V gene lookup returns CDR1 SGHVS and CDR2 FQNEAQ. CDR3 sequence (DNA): TGTGCCAGCAGCCGGATCCCGAGGGGGCCAAGCAATCAGCCCCAGCATTTT. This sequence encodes CASSRIPRGPSNQPQHF.